The clone carrying this T cell receptor beta chain has a count of ten or more. Its specificity is not known. The sample comes from a study of CD8 T cells in ankylosing spondylitis. Overall study results and limits: A TCR beta motif of 8 or 9 highly homologous variants appeared characteristic of ankylosing spondylitis blood. Within matched ankylosing spondylitis synovial fluid, disease-linked clones were reportedly significantly enriched.

TCR beta libraries were made by quantitative 5'-RACE with molecular barcodes. TCRdb called the 5' RACE reads again in MiXCR, with one record for every CDR3 protein. The sample lists about 460,000 distinct CDR3 sequences, approximately 5% occurring once. This CDR3 region has 13 residues. V lost 2 bases, J lost 7 bases, and 10 bases lay in between. Germline V gene lookup returns CDR1 SGHDT and CDR2 YYEEEE. The material sequenced was blood, either unsorted or a sorted T cell fraction (not recorded which). This chain uses TRBV5-6 with TRBJ1-3; no definite D call. This receptor was identified in a male donor with ankylosing spondylitis. The CDR3 sequence: CASSFGLYNTIYF. The CDR3 DNA is TGTGCCAGCAGCTTCGGACTCTACAACACCATATATTTT.